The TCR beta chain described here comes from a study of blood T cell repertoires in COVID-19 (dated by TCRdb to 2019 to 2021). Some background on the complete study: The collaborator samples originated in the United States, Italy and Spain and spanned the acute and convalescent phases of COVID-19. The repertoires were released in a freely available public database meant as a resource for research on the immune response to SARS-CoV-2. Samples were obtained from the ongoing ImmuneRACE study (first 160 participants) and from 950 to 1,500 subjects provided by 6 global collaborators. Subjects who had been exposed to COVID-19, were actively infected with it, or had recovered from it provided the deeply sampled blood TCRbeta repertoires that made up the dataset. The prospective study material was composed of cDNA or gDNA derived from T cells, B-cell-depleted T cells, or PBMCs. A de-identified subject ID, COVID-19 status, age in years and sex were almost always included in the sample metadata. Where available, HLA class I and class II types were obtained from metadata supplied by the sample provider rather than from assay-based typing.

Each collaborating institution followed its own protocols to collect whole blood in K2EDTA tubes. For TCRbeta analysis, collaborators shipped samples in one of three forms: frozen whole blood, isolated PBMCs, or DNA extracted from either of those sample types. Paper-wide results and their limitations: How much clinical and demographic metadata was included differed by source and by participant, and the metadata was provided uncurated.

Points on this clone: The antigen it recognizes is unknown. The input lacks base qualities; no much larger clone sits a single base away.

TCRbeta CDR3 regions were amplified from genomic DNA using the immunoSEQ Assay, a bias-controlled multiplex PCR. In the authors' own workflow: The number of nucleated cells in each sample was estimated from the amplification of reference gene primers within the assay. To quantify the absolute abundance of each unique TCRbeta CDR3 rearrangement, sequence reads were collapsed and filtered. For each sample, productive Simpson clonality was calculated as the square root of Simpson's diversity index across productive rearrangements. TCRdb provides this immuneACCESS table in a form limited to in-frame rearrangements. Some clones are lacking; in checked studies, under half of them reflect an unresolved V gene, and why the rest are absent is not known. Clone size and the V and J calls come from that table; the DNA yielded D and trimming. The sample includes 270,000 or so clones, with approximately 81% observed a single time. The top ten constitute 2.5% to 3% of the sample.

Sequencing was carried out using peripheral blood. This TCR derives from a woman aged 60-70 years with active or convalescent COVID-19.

In nucleotide form, the sequence is TGTGCCAGCACCCCTTTGGGGGGGGCGAGCACAGATACGCAGTATTTT. The translation is CASTPLGGASTDTQYF. The chain is assembled from TRBV27 and TRBJ2-3; possibly the D gene is TRBD2, per 7 matching bases. The V end loses 7 bases and the J end loses 0 bases, and a stretch of 17 bases separates them. The germline V gene encodes CDR1 MNHEY and CDR2 SMNVEV (reference sequence). Including cysteine and phenylalanine, the CDR3 has 16 amino acids. CDR3 DNA is the only sequence kept; it has 48 bases, read in frame from the first base.